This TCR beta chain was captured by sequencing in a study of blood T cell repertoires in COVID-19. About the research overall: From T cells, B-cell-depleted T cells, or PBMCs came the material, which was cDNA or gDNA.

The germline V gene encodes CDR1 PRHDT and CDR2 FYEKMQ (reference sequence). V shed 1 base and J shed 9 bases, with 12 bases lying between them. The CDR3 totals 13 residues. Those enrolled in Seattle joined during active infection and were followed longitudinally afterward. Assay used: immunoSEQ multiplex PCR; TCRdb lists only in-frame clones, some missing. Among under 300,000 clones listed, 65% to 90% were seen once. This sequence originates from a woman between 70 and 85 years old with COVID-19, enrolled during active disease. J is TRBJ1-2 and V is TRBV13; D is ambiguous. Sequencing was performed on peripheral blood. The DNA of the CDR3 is TGTGCCAGCAGCTTAGAATACGGGAATCGCTACACCTTC. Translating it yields CASSLEYGNRYTF.